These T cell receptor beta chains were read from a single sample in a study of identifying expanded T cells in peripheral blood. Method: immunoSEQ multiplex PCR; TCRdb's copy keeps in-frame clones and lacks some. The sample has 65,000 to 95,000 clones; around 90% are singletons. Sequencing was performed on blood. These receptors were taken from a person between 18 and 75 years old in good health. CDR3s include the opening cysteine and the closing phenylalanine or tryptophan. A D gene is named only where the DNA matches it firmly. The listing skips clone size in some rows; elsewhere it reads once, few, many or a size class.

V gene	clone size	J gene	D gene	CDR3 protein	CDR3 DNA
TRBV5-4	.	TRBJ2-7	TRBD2	CASSSGLAGTPREQYF	TGTGCCAGCAGCTCCGGACTAGCGGGTACGCCTCGGGAGCAGTACTTC
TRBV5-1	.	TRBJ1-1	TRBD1	CASSLGQGANTEAFF	TGCGCCAGCAGCTTGGGACAGGGGGCAAACACTGAAGCTTTCTTT
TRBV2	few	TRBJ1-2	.	CASIALGDDGYTF	TGTGCCAGCATAGCTCTAGGGGACGATGGCTACACCTTC
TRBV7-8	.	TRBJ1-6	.	CAAGGRFYNSPLHF	TGTGCCGCCGGGGGACGGTTTTATAATTCACCCCTCCACTTT
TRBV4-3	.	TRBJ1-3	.	CASSQDSDSGNTIYF	TGCGCCAGCAGCCAAGATTCGGATTCTGGAAACACCATATATTTT
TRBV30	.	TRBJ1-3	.	CASSHLGSGNTIYF	TGTGCCTCTTCCCATCTGGGGTCTGGAAACACCATATATTTT
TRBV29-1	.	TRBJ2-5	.	CSVEDRRRGLQETQYF	TGCAGCGTTGAAGATAGGAGGCGGGGCCTCCAAGAGACCCAGTACTTC
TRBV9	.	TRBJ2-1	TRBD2	CASSVSSGSYNEQFF	TGTGCCAGCAGCGTAAGTAGCGGGAGCTACAATGAGCAGTTCTTC
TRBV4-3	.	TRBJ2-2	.	CASSQGLGANTGELFF	TGCGCCAGCAGCCAAGGGTTGGGTGCGAACACCGGGGAGCTGTTTTTT
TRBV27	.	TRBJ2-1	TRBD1	CASSPGSRGLGEQFF	TGTGCCAGCAGTCCAGGGTCCAGGGGGCTAGGGGAGCAGTTCTTC
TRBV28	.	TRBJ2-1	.	CASNSLSSYNEQFF	TGTGCCAGCAATAGCCTAAGCTCCTACAATGAGCAGTTCTTC
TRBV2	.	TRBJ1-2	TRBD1	CASTTLQGARGYTF	TGTGCCAGCACAACTCTACAGGGGGCGAGGGGCTACACCTTC
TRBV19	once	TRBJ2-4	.	CASSNTGYLAKNIQYF	TGTGCCAGTAGTAATACAGGGTACCTAGCCAAAAACATTCAGTACTTC
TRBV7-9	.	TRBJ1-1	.	CASSLSDRKAFF	TGTGCCAGCAGCTTAAGTGACCGAAAAGCTTTCTTT
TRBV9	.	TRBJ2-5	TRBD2	CASSVGPAGSKETQYF	TGTGCCAGCAGCGTAGGGCCAGCGGGATCGAAGGAGACCCAGTACTTC
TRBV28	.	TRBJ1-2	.	CASRHHEGFHGYTF	TGTGCCAGCAGACACCACGAAGGGTTTCATGGCTACACCTTC
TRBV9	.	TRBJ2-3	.	CARPPPPRADTQYF	TGTGCCAGACCTCCACCGCCCAGAGCAGATACGCAGTATTTT
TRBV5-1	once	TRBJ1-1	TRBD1	CASKKSAGTVTEAFF	TGCGCCAGTAAAAAAAGCGCCGGGACAGTCACTGAAGCTTTCTTT
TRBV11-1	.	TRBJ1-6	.	CASSLLSGQKNSPLHF	TGTGCCAGCAGCTTACTTTCAGGGCAGAAAAATTCACCCCTCCACTTT
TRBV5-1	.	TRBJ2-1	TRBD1	CASSPGQGYEQFF	TGCGCCAGCAGCCCGGGACAGGGGTATGAGCAGTTCTTC
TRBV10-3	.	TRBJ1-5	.	CAIRPTGDDQPQHF	TGTGCCATCAGACCGACAGGCGACGATCAGCCCCAGCATTTT
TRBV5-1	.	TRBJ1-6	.	CASSMDINNSPLHF	TGCGCCAGCAGCATGGACATCAATAATTCACCCCTCCACTTT
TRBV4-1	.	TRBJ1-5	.	CASREQLNSNQPQHF	TGCGCCAGCAGGGAACAGCTGAATAGCAATCAGCCCCAGCATTTT
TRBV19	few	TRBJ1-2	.	CASSLGLRGYTF	TGTGCCAGTAGTCTGGGGCTGCGGGGCTACACCTTC
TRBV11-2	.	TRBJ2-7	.	CASSQWTGRGKSSYEQYF	TGTGCCAGCAGCCAATGGACAGGGAGGGGAAAAAGCTCCTACGAGCAGTACTTC
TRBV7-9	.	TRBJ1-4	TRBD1	CASSLVGTGNEKLFF	TGTGCCAGCAGCTTAGTGGGGACAGGGAATGAAAAACTGTTTTTT